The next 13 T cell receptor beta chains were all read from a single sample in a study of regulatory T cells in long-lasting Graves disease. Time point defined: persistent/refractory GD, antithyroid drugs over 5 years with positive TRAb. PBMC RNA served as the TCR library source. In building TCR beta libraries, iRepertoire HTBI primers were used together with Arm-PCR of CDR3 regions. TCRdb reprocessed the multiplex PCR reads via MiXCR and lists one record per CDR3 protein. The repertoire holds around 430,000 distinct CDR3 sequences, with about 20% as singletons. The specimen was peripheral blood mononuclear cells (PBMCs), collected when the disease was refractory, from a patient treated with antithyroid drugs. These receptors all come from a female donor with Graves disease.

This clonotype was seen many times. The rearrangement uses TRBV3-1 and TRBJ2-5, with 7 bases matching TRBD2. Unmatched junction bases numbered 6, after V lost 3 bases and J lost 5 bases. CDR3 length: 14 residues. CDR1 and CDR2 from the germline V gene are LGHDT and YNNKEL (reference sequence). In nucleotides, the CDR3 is TGTGCCAGCAGCCATATAGCGGGCGGCGAGACCCAGTACTTC. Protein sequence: CASSHIAGGETQYF.

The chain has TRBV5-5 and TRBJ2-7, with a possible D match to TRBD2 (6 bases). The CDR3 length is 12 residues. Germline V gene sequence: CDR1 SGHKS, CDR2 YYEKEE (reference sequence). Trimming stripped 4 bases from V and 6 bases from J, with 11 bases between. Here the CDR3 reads CASSTLAREQYF. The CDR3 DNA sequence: TGTGCCAGCAGCACGCTAGCGCGCGAGCAGTACTTC.

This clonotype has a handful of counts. CDR3 residues: CASVALDGRTDTQYF. CDR3 bases: TGTGCCAGTGTTGCCTTGGACGGACGCACAGATACGCAGTATTTT. V gene TRBV19 combines with J gene TRBJ2-3; D is unresolved. The CDR3 is made up of 15 amino acids. Trimming pared 8 bases from V and 1 base from J, leaving 16 bases between. Germline V gene sequence: CDR1 LNHDA, CDR2 SQIVND (reference sequence).

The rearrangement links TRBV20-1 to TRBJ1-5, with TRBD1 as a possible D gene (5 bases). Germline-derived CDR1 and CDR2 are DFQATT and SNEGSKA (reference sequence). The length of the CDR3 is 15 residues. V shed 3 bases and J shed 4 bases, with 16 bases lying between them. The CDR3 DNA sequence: TGCAGTGCTAGCCAGGGATTCTTGTCTAATCAGCCCCAGCATTTT. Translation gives CSASQGFLSNQPQHF.

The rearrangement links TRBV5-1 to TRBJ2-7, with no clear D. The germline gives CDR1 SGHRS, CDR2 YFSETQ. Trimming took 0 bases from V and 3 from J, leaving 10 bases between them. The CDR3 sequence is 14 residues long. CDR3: CASSLGIDLYEQYF. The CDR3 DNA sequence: TGCGCCAGCAGCTTGGGTATCGATCTCTACGAGCAGTACTTC. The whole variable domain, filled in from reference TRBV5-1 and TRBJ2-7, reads KAGVTQTPRYLIKTRGQQVTLSCSPISGHRSVSWYQQTPGQGLQFLFEYFSETQRNKGNFPGRFSGRQFSNSRSEMNVSTLELGDSALYLCASSLGIDLYEQYFGPGTRLTVT.

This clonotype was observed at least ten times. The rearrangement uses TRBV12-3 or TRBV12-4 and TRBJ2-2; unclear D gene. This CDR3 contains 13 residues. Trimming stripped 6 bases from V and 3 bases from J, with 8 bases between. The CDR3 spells CASSPLDTGELFF. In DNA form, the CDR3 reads TGTGCCAGCAGCCCACTGGACACCGGGGAGCTGTTTTTT.

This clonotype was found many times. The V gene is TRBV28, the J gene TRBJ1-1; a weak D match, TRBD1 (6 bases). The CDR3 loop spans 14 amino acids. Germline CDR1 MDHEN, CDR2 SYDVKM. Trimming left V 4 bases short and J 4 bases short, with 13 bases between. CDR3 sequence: CASSSRGRATEAFF. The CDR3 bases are TGTGCCAGCAGTTCCAGGGGAAGGGCCACTGAAGCTTTCTTT.

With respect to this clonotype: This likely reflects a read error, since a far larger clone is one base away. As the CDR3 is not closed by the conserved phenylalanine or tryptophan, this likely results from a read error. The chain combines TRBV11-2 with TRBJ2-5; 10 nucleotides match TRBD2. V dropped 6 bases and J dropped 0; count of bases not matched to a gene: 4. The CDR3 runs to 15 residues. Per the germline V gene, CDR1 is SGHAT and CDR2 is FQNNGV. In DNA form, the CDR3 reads TGTGCCAGCAGGCCGGGACTAGCGTACCAAGAGACCCAGTACTCC. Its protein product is CASRPGLAYQETQYS.

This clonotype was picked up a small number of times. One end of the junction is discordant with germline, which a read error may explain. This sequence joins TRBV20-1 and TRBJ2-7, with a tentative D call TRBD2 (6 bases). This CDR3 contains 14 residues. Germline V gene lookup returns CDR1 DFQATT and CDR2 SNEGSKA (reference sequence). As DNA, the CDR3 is TGCAGTGCTCGCTCGGGACTCCCATCCTCCGAGCAGTACTTC. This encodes CSARSGLPSSEQYF.

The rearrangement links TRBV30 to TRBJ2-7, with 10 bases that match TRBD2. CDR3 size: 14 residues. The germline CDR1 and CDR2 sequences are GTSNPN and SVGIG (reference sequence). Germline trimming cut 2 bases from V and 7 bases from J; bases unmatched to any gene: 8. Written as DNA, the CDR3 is TGTGCCTGGAGTAGCGGGGGGGCCGGGAATGAGCAGTACTTC. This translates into CAWSSGGAGNEQYF.

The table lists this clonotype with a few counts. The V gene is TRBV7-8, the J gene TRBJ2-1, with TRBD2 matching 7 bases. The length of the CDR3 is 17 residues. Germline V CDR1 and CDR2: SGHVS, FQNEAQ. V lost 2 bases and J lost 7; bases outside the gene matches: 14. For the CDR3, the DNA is TGTGCCAGCAGCTTACTCGATCGAGGCGGGAGAAGGAATGAGCAGTTCTTC. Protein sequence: CASSLLDRGGRRNEQFF.

CDR3 DNA: TGTGCCAGCAGTGAAGCGCAGTGGGGGGCTTACACCGGGGAGCTGTTTTTT. Protein product: CASSEAQWGAYTGELFF. This sequence joins TRBV6-1 and TRBJ2-2; D tentatively reads TRBD1 or TRBD2 (6 bases each). Trimming pared 0 bases from V and 3 bases from J, leaving 14 bases between. This CDR3 is 17 amino acids long. CDR1 is MNHNS and CDR2 is SASEGT in the germline V gene.

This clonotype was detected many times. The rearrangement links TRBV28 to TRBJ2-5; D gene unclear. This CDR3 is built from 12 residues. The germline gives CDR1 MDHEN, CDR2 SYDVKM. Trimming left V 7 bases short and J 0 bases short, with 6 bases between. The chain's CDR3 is CASISYQETQYF. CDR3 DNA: TGTGCCAGCATAAGTTACCAAGAGACCCAGTACTTC.